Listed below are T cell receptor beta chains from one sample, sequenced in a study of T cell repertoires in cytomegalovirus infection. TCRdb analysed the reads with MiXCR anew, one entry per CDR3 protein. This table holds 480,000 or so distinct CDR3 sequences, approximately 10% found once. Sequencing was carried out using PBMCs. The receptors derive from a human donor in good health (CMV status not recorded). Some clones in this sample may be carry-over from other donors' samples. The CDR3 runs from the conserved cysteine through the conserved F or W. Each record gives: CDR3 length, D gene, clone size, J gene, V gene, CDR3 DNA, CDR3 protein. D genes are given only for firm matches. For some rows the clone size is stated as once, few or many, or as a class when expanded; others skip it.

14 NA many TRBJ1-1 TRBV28 TGTGCCAGCAGTTTGCGGACAGCCCCCATTCAGGCTTTCTTT CASSLRTAPIQAFF
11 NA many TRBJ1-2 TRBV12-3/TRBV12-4 TGTGCCAGCACCTCAGCGGGAGGCTACACCTTC CASTSAGGYTF
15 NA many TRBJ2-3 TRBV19 TGTGCCAGTAGTATTGGGGACAAAAGCACAGATACGCAGTATTTT CASSIGDKSTDTQYF
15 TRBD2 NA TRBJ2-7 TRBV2 TGTGCCAGCAGTGAAAGGAGCGGGAGGGGGTACGAGCAGTACTTC CASSERSGRGYEQYF
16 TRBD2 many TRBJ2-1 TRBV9 TGTGCCAGCAGCACTAGCGGGGGCCTCGGGGGGAATGAGCAGTTCTTC CASSTSGGLGGNEQFF
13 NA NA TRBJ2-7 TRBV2 TGTGCCACCTCGTCCGGGACTGGCTACGAGCAGTACTTC CATSSGTGYEQYF
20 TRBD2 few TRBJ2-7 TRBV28 TGTGCCAGCAGCCCGGCAGGGCGACTAGCGGGTAGTTTGACGTGGTACGAGCAGTACTTC CASSPAGRLAGSLTWYEQYF
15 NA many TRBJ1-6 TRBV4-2 TGTGCCAGCAGCCCCGGGACTGAAAATAATTCACCCCTCCACTTT CASSPGTENNSPLHF
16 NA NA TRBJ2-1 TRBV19 TGTGCCAGTAGCCAATCCCCGTCGGAGCCCTACAATGAGCAGTTCTTC CASSQSPSEPYNEQFF
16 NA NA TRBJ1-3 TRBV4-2 TGTGCCAGCAGCCAAGGAGGGTCAAGCTCTGGAAACACCATATATTTT CASSQGGSSSGNTIYF
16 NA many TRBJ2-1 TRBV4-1 TGCGCCAGCAGCCAAGACGGGACGCGGGCCTACAATGAGCAGTTCTTC CASSQDGTRAYNEQFF
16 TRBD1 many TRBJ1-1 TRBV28 TGTGCCAGCAGTTCGAGCCTCGGACAGGGGGCCACTGAAGCTTTCTTT CASSSSLGQGATEAFF
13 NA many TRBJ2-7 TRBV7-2 TGTGCCAGCAGCTGGAACAGGGCCGGCGAGCAGTACTTC CASSWNRAGEQYF
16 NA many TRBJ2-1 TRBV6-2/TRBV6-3 TGTGCCAGCAGATCCGAGGGAGCGGGCTCCTACAATGAGCAGTTCTTC CASRSEGAGSYNEQFF
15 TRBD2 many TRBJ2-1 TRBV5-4 TGTGCCAGCAGCACCCGACTAGCGGGAGTCAATGAGCAGTTCTTC CASSTRLAGVNEQFF
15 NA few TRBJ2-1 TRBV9 TGTGCCAGCAGCGTAGGGACACCATCCTACAATGAGCAGTTCTTC CASSVGTPSYNEQFF
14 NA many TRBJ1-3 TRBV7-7 TGTGCCAGCAGCCCGTTGAAGGGGCCAAACACCATATATTTT CASSPLKGPNTIYF
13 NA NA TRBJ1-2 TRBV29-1 TGCAGCGTTGAAAAGCGGCGGGGGAATGGCTACACCTTC CSVEKRRGNGYTF
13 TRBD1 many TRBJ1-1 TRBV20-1 TGCAGTGCTCTGGGACAGGGGAACACTGAAGCTTTCTTT CSALGQGNTEAFF
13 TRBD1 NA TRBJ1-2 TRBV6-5 TGTGCCAGCACCTTGGGACAGGGGCTCGGCTACACCTTC CASTLGQGLGYTF
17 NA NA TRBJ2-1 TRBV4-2 TGTGCCAGCAGCCAAGAGGCCAGCGGGTCTTTAGGCAATGAGCAGTTCTTC CASSQEASGSLGNEQFF
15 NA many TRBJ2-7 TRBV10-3 TGTGCCATCAAGGGTCCTGTGGGAGTGGGCTACGAGCAGTACTTC CAIKGPVGVGYEQYF
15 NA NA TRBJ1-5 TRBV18 TGTGCCAGCTCCTCGCCAGGGGTTAGCAATCAGCCCCAGCATTTT CASSSPGVSNQPQHF
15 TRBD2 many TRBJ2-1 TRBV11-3 TGTGCCAGCAGCGACCAGGGAGGGGCCCACAATGAGCAGTTCTTC CASSDQGGAHNEQFF
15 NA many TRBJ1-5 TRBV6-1 TGTGCCAGCAGGGGGGGACGGGCAACGAATCAGCCCCAGCATTTT CASRGGRATNQPQHF
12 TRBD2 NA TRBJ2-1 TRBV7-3 TGTGCCAGCAGCATAACTAGCGCCGAGCAGTTCTTC CASSITSAEQFF
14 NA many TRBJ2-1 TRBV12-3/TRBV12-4 TGTGCCAGCAGTTCTTACCCCAGGGGAAATGAGCAGTTCTTC CASSSYPRGNEQFF
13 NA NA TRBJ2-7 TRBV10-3 TGTGCCATCAGTGAGTTGGGGCCCTACGAGCAGTGCTTC CAISELGPYEQCF
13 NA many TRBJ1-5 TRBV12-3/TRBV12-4 TGTGCCAGCAGTTTCAGCGAAGGTCAGCCCCAGCATTTT CASSFSEGQPQHF
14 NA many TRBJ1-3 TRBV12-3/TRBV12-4 TGTGCCAGCAGTTTAGTGGAGGCCGGAAACACCATATATTTT CASSLVEAGNTIYF
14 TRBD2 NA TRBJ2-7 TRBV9 TGTGCCAGCAGCGTAGGGGAGGGAACCTACGAGCAGTACTTC CASSVGEGTYEQYF
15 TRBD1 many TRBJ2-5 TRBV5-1 TGCGCCAGCAGCACAGACAGGGGGACCGGAGAGACCCAGTACTTC CASSTDRGTGETQYF
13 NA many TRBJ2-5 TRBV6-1 TGTGCCAGCAGTGAAGGCAGGGCAGAGACCCAGTACTTC CASSEGRAETQYF
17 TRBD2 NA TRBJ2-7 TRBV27 TGTGCCAGCAGTCCTCCACCCTTAAGCGGGAGAGGGTACGAGCAGTACTTC CASSPPPLSGRGYEQYF
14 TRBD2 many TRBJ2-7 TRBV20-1 TGCAGTGCTTCTAGCGGGGGGAGTGCCTACGAGCAGTACTTC CSASSGGSAYEQYF
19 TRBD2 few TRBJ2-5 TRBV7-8 TGTGCCAGCAGCTCTTTTAGCGGGAGTGCGCTATTACCAGGGGAGACCCAGTACTTC CASSSFSGSALLPGETQYF
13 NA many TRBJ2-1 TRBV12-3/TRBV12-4 TGTGCCAGCAGCCGGTGGGCCGGCAATGAGCAGTTCTTC CASSRWAGNEQFF
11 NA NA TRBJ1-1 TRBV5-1 TGCGCCAGCAGAGCCGGCTCTGAAGCTTTCTTT CASRAGSEAFF
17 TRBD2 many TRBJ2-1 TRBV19 TGTGCCAGTAGTATCCCCAGGGCTAGCGGGAGGGTAAATGAGCAGTTCTTC CASSIPRASGRVNEQFF
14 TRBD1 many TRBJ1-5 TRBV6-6 TGTGCCAGCAGTGGGACAGGGGGCGATCAGCCCCAGCATTTT CASSGTGGDQPQHF
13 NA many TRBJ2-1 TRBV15 TGTGCCACCAGCAGGTTTGAGGAAAATGAGCAGTTCTTC CATSRFEENEQFF
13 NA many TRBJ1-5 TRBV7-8 TGTGCCAGCAGCTTTTCAGGCCTATACCCCCAGCATTTT CASSFSGLYPQHF
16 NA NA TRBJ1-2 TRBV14 TGTGCCAGCAGCCAAGATACGGGGGTCCCAGTTCATGGCTACACCTTC CASSQDTGVPVHGYTF
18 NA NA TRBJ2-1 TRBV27 TGTGCCAGCAGTTTAACGGAAGCGGGCTACAACTCCTACAATGAGCAGTTCTTC CASSLTEAGYNSYNEQFF
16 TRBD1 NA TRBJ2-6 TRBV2 TGTGCCAGCAGCCTCGACAGGGGCTCAGGGGCCAACGTCCTGACTTTC CASSLDRGSGANVLTF
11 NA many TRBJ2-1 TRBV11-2 TGTGCCAGCAGCTTGTCGGCGGAGCGGTTCTTC CASSLSAERFF
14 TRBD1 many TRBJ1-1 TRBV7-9 TGTGCCAGCAGCGGGACAGGTTGGAACACTGAAGCTTTCTTT CASSGTGWNTEAFF
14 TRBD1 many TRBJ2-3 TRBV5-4 TGTGCCAGCAGTTCCCGGGACAGGGCCGATACGCAGTATTTT CASSSRDRADTQYF